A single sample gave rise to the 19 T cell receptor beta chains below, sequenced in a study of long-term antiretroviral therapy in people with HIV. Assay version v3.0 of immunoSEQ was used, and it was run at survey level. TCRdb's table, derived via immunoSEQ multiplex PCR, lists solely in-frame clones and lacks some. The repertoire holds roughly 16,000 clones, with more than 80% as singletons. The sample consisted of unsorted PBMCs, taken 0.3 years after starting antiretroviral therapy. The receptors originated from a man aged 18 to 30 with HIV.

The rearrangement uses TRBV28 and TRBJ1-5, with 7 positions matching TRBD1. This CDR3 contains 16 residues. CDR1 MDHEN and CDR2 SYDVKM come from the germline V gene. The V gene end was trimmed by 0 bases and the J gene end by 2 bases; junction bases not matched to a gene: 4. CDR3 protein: CASSLCPTGCNQPQHF. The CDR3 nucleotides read TGTGCCAGCAGTTTATGCCCGACAGGGTGCAATCAGCCCCAGCATTTT.

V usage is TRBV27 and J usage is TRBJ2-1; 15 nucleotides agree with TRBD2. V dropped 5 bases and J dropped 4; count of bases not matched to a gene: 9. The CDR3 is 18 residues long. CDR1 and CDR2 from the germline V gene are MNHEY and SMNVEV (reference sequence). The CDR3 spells CASSPSSGLAGGYNEQFF. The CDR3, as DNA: TGTGCCAGCAGTCCATCTTCGGGACTAGCGGGGGGATACAATGAGCAGTTCTTC.

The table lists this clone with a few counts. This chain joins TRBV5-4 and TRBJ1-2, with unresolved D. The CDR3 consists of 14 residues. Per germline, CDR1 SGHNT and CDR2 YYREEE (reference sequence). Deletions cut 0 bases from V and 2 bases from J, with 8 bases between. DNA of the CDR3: TGTGCCAGCAGCTTGGCTTTAGGGAACTATGGCTACACCTTC. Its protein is CASSLALGNYGYTF.

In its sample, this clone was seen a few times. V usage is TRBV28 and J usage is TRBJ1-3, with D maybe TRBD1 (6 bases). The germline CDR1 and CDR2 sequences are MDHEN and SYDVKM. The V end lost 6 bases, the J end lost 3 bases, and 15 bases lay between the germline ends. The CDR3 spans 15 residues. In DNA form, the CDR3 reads TGTGCCAGCAGCCTTACAGGGCACGGTGGAAACACCATATATTTT. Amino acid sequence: CASSLTGHGGNTIYF.

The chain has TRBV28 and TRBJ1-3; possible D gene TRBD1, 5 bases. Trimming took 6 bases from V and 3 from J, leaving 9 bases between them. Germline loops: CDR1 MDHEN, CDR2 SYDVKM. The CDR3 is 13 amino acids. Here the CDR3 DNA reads TGTGCCAGCAGGGGGACGGTTGGAAACACCATATATTTT. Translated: CASRGTVGNTIYF.

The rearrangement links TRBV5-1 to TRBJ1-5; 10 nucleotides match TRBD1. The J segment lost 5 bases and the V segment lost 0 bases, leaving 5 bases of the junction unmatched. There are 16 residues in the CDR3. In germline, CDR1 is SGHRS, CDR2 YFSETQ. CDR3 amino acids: CASSLGGTGEYQPQHF. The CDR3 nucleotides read TGCGCCAGCAGCTTGGGAGGGACAGGGGAGTATCAGCCCCAGCATTTT.

CDR3 in amino acids: CASSLIRGSLGNTIYF. The CDR3 region has the DNA TGTGCCAGCAGCTTAATCCGGGGGTCTTTGGGAAACACCATATATTTT. The chain couples TRBV11-2 to TRBJ1-3; tentatively, D is TRBD1 (5 bases). Between the trimmed V and J ends, which lost 2 bases and 4 bases, there was a span of 15 bases. This CDR3 comprises 16 residues. Per the germline V gene, CDR1 is SGHAT and CDR2 is FQNNGV.

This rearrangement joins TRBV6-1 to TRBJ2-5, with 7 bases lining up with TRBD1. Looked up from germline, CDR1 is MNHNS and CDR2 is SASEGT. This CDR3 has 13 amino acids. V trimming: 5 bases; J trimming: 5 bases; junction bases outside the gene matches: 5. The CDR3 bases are TGTGCCAGCAGTCTGACAGGGTTGGAGACCCAGTACTTC. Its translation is CASSLTGLETQYF.

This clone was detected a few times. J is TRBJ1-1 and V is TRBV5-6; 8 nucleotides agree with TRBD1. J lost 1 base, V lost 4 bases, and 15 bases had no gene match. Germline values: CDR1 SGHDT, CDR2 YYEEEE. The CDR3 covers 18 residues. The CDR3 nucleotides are TGTGCCAGCAGCCGCCCAGTCGGGGGGACAGGCCCGAACACTGAAGCTTTCTTT. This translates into CASSRPVGGTGPNTEAFF. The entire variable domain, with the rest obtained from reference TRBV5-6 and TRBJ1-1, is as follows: DAGVTQSPTHLIKTRGQQVTLRCSPKSGHDTVSWYQQALGQGPQFIFQYYEEEERQRGNFPDRFSGHQFPNYSSELNVNALLLGDSALYLCASSRPVGGTGPNTEAFFGQGTRLTVV.

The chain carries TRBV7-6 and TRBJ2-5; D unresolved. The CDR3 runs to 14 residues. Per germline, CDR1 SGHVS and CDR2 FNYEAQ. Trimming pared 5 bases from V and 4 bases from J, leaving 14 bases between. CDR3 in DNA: TGTGCCAGCAGCCAAGTTAATACGGGAGAGACCCAGTACTTC. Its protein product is CASSQVNTGETQYF.

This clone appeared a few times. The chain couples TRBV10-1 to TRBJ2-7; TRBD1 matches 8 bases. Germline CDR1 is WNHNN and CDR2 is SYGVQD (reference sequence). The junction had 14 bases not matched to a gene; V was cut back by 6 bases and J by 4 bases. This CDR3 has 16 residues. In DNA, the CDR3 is TGCGCCAGCAGCCTTGTTAGTCGGGACAGGCATTACGAGCAGTACGTC. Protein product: CASSLVSRDRHYEQYV.

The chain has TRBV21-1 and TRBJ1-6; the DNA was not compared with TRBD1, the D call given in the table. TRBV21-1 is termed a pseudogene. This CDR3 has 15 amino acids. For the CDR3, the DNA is TGTGCCAGCAGCAATCCGCAGGGCTATAATTCACCCCTCCACTTT. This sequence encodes CASSNPQGYNSPLHF.

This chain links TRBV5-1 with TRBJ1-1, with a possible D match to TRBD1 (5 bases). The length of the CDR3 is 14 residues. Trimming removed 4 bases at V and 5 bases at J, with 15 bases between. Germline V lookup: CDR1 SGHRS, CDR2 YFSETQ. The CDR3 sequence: CASSRDGGGTEAFF. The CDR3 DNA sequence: TGCGCCAGCAGCCGGGATGGGGGAGGTACTGAAGCTTTCTTT.

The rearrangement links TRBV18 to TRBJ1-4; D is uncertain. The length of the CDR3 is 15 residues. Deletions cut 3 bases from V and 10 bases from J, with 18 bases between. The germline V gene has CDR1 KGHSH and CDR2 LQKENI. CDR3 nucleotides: TGTGCCAGCTCACCTAACCCGTCCGGGTTCGGAAAACTGTTTTTT. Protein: CASSPNPSGFGKLFF.

The CDR3 coding sequence is TGCGCCAGCAGCCAAGAAATGGCAGGAACTAGCGGACAAGAGACCCAGTACTTC. It is translated as CASSQEMAGTSGQETQYF. The chain is built from TRBV4-1 and TRBJ2-5; 8 bases map to TRBD2. The CDR3 loop spans 18 amino acids. Losses at the gene ends were 0 bases for V and 2 bases for J; bases not matched to a gene: 11. Germline assignment: CDR1 MGHRA and CDR2 YSYEKL.

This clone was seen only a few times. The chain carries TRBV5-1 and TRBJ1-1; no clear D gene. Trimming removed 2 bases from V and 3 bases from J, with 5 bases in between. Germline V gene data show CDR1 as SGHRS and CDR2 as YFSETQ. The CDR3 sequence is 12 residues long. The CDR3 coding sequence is TGCGCCAGCAGCTTTTTAGACACTGAAGCTTTCTTT. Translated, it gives CASSFLDTEAFF.

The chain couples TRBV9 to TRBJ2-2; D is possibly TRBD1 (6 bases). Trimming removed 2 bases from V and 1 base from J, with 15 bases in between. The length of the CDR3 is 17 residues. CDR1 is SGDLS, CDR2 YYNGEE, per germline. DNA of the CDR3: TGTGCCAGCAGCGTCCCAATAAAGGGACAGAACACCGGGGAGCTGTTTTTT. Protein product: CASSVPIKGQNTGELFF.

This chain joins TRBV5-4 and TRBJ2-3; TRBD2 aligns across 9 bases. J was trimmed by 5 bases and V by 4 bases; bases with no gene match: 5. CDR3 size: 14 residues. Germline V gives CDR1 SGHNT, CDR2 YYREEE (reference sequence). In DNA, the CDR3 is TGTGCCAGCAGCCCGGGACTAGCCGAAGATACGCAGTATTTT. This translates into CASSPGLAEDTQYF.

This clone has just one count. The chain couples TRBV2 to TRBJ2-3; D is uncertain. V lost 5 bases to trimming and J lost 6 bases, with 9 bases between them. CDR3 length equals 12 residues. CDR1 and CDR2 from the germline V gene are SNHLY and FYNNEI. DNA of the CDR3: TGTGCCAGCAGTTATTCTGTGGATACGCAGTATTTT. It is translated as CASSYSVDTQYF.